This is a list of T cell receptor beta chains from one sample in a study of cytomegalovirus exposure and HLA in healthy donors. Assay used: immunoSEQ multiplex PCR; TCRdb lists only in-frame clones, some missing. The table has about 96,000 clones, roughly 79% seen once. Input material: PBMCs. These receptors came from a woman between 70 and 85 years old in good health and CMV-seropositive. CDR3s include the opening cysteine and the closing phenylalanine or tryptophan. The order of the fields is V gene, CDR3 protein.

>TRBV6-5
CASRPGTPSNQPQHF
>TRBV11-2
CASSLRQDLLQYF
>TRBV28
CASKGWGGRNTGELFF
>TRBV7-7
CASSSRGSNEQFF
>TRBV6-6
CASSALAGVVDEQFF
>TRBV5-8
CASSLAGTDTQYF
>TRBV7-9
CASSLDYSGYGYTF
>TRBV5-6
CASSLGPGQVNEKLFF
>TRBV9
CASSVAGKDTQYF
>TRBV28
CASTQVGLYNEQFF
>TRBV6-5
CASKLQGSGNTEAFF
>TRBV7-9
CASSSGDRTPLNYGYTF
>TRBV18
CASSPGGGGTEAFF
>TRBV5-6
CASSQGGSGGQPQHF
>TRBV6-5
CASSYSRVGSYEQYF
>TRBV27
CASSFEQRSPLHF
>TRBV7-8
CASSFVNSPLHF
>TRBV6-5
CASIVSGEQYF